Listed below are T cell receptor beta chains from one sample, sequenced in a study of T cell repertoires in cytomegalovirus infection. TCRdb reprocessed the reads with MiXCR, giving one entry per CDR3 protein. The sample lists around 260,000 distinct CDR3 sequences, more than 20% seen once, with around 14% in the top ten. Sequenced sample: PBMCs. These receptors came from a human donor in good health (CMV status not recorded). Some clones in this sample may be carry-over from other donors' samples. Both conserved end residues are part of each CDR3.

v_gene | CDR3aa
TRBV6-1 | CASSEGDTGELFF
TRBV29-1 | CSVEDGVWEQYF
TRBV19 | CATEDSRYGYTF
TRBV6-1 | CASSGTSGGGDTGELFF
TRBV7-9 | CASSLDPEVYGYTF
TRBV7-2 | CASSGALGEQYF
TRBV5-1 | CASRDRQFVDTIYF
TRBV7-9 | CASSAGLVGTDTQYF
TRBV28 | CASTSSRAISTSEAFF
TRBV7-2 | CASSTKDRQPQHF
TRBV6-2/TRBV6-3 | CASSAGLAEIYNEQFF
TRBV6-5 | CASSYTQGPLYEQYF
TRBV10-3 | CAISERTGALYEQYF
TRBV13 | CASSLGRQNNSPLHF
TRBV7-7 | CASSSDRYNEQFF
TRBV5-4 | CASSLGLAGEGDTQYF
TRBV4-1 | CASRPRGAPNTGELFF
TRBV12-3/TRBV12-4 | CASSKDGQETQYF
TRBV20-1 | CSAREMDSEYGYTF
TRBV29-1 | CSVEVSGGPTEAFF
TRBV6-2/TRBV6-3 | CASSYGGPAGAKETQYF
TRBV7-8 | CASSSITGRVRNEQFF
TRBV20-1 | CSARDPGRTHYEQYF
TRBV7-2 | CASSLRTSISTDTQYF
TRBV7-3 | CASSAGTGDPRETQYF
TRBV29-1 | CSVVNSGADYGYTF
TRBV24-1 | CATSDSPGANVLTF
TRBV28 | CASSQPEKLFF
TRBV6-2/TRBV6-3 | CASSYGTSGSEAYEQYF
TRBV28 | CASSPWTSASSYNEQFF
TRBV7-8 | CASSLGGLASNEQFF
TRBV28 | CASSSIRGQGGHIQYF
TRBV10-1 | CASSGSLNQPQHF
TRBV6-2/TRBV6-3 | CASSLGINTQYF
TRBV5-3 | CASSGGGNTEAFF
TRBV20-1 | CSARSASGYEQYF
TRBV7-2 | CASSSGLATYEQYF
TRBV28 | CASSPGRYSYNEQFF
TRBV10-3 | CAISEQSYGYTF
TRBV7-2 | CASSSSYTGELFF
TRBV6-6 | CASESGYEQYF
TRBV7-2 | CASRRGSSYNEQFF
TRBV28 | CASSATVSDQPQHF
TRBV29-1 | CSVELGARDTQYF
TRBV5-1 | CASSLEGINQPQHF
TRBV20-1 | CSARAADSPLHF
TRBV6-2/TRBV6-3 | CASRLEREQYF
TRBV20-1 | CSATGGGGTEAFF
TRBV10-3 | CAISESYSSYEQYF
TRBV11-2 | CASTYQGGDSPNRATNEKLFF
TRBV7-2 | CASSSTSGGYEQYF
TRBV7-2 | CANSLMASSNQPQHF
TRBV28 | CASSQGGSGETQYF
TRBV7-9 | CASGDRINTEAFF
TRBV27 | CASKRAGDLYEQYF
TRBV7-2 | CASSLPPGTGYTEAFF
TRBV7-2 | CASSLGGVYNQPQHF
TRBV5-5 | CASSLSSPLLSYEQYF
TRBV7-9 | CASSLEGANSPLHF
TRBV28 | CASTRGGSGELFF